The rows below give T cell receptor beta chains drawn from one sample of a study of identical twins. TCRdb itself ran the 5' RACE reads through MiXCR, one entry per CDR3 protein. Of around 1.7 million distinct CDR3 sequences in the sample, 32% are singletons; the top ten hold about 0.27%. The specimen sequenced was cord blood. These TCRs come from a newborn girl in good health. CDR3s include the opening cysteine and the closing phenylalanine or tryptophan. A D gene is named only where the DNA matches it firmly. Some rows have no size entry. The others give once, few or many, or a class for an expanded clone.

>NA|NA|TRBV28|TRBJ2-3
TGTGCCAGCAGTTTAGGAGGGGGCACCTCTAGCACAGATACGCAGTATTTT
CASSLGGGTSSTDTQYF
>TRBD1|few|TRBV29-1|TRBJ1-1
TGCAGCGGGAACAGGGGGAACACTGAAGCTTTCTTT
CSGNRGNTEAFF
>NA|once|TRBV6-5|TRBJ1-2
TGTGCCACTCTAGGGGTATATGGCTACACCTTC
CATLGVYGYTF
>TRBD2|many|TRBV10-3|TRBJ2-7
TGTGCCATCAGCGGGACTAGGAGGATCTACGAGCAGTACTTC
CAISGTRRIYEQYF
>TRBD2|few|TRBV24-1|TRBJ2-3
TGTGCCACCAGTGATATCCTAGCGGGGCCTAGCACAGATACGCAGTATTTT
CATSDILAGPSTDTQYF
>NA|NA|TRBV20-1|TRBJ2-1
TGCAGTGCTGCCCAGGGACTCAGCCCCTACAATGAGCAGTTCTTC
CSAAQGLSPYNEQFF
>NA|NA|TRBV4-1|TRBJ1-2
TGCGCCAGCAGCCTTTGGCCCCGGGGGAACTATGGCTACACCTTC
CASSLWPRGNYGYTF
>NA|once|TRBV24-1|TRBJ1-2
TGTGCCACCAGTGATTTGCGGGGGAACTATGGCTACACCTTC
CATSDLRGNYGYTF
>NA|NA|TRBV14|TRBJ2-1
TGTGCCAGCAACCAAGTCCGGACCTACAATGAGCAGTTCTTC
CASNQVRTYNEQFF
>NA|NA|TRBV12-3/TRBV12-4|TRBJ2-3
TGTGCCAGCAGTACCCAGGCTAAGCGCACAGATACGCGGTATTTT
CASSTQAKRTDTRYF
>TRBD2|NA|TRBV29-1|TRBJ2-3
TGCAGCGTTCTCCGACTAGCGGGGGCCCCAGATACGCAGTATTTT
CSVLRLAGAPDTQYF
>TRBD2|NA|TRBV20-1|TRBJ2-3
TGCAGTGCTTCTAGCTACGGGACTAGGACAGATACGCAGTATTTT
CSASSYGTRTDTQYF
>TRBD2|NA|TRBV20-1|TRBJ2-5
TGCAGTGCTGGGACTAGCGGAGCGAACAATGAGCTGTACTTC
CSAGTSGANNELYF
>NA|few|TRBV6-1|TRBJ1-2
TGTGCCAGCAGTGAAACCGGGACACCCAACTATGGCTACACCTTC
CASSETGTPNYGYTF
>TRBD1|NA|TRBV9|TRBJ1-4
TGTGCCAGCAGCGACGACAGGGAGGAAAAACTGTTTTTT
CASSDDREEKLFF
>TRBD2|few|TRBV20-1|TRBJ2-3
TGCAGTGCTAGAGTTCAGACTAGCGGGAGGGTTAGCACAGATACGCAGTATTTT
CSARVQTSGRVSTDTQYF
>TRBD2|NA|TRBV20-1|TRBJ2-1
TGCAGTGCTAGATTCCTAGCGGGAGTGTGGAATGAGCAGTTCTTC
CSARFLAGVWNEQFF
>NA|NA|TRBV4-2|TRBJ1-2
TGTGCCAGCAGCCCCCTCAGCGGGTATGGCTACACCTTC
CASSPLSGYGYTF
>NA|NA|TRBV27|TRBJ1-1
TGTGCCAGCAGGGGTGGTCGGGGGATCACTGAAGCTTTCTTT
CASRGGRGITEAFF
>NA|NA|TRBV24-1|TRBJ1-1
TGTGCCACCAGTGATTTGCTCGACAGGCGAACTGAAGCTTTCTTT
CATSDLLDRRTEAFF
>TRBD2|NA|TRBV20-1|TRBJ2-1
TGCAGTGCTAGAGTAGCAAGCGGGAGCGTCTCCTACAATGAGCAGTTCTTC
CSARVASGSVSYNEQFF
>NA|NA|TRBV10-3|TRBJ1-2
TGTGCCATCAGTTCCCCGGGGGGCAGAGGCTACACCTTC
CAISSPGGRGYTF
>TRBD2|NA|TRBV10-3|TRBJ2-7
TGTGCCAGCGGGCCGGGACTATATTCCTACGAGCAGTACTTC
CASGPGLYSYEQYF
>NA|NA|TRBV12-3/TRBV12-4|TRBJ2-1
TGTGCCAGCAGTTTTTCGGGCAGAGCCTTCTACAATGAGCAGTTCTTC
CASSFSGRAFYNEQFF
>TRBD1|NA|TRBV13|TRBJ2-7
TGTGCCAGCACCCGGGGACAGGGGTACGAGCAGTACTTC
CASTRGQGYEQYF
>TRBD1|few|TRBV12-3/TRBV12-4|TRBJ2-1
TGTGCCAGCAGTCACTACAGGGGGCCGGATTACTACAATGAGCAGTTCTTC
CASSHYRGPDYYNEQFF
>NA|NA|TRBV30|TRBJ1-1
TGTGCCTGGAGTGTCGGACAGCTGGCTGAAGCTTTCTTT
CAWSVGQLAEAFF
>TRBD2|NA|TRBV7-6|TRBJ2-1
TGTGCCAGCAGCCGCCGGGACTACGTTTACAATGAGCAGTTCTTC
CASSRRDYVYNEQFF
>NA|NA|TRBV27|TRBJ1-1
TGTGCCAGCACCGAACCGGGGGGCCGGGAAGCTTTCTTT
CASTEPGGREAFF
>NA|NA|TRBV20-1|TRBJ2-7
TGCAGTGCCTTCAGCCGAGCGAGATCCTACAATGAGCAGTACTTC
CSAFSRARSYNEQYF
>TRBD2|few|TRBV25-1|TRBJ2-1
TGTGCCAGCAGTGGGACTAGCCGGGATGAGCAGTTCTTC
CASSGTSRDEQFF
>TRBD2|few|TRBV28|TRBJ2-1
TGTGCCAGCACCCTGAGTCCGGGACTAGCGGCCTACAATGAGCAGTTCTTC
CASTLSPGLAAYNEQFF
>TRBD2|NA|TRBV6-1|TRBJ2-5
TGTGCCAGCAGCCATAGCCCTCTGGCGGGAGGTACAGAGACCCAGTACTTC
CASSHSPLAGGTETQYF
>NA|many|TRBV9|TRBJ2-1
TGTGCCAGCAGCGTAGGGGGACGGAACAATGAGCAGTTCTTC
CASSVGGRNNEQFF
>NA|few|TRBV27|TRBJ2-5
TGTGCCAGCAGTTCCCCTCATCAAGAGACCCAGTACTTC
CASSSPHQETQYF
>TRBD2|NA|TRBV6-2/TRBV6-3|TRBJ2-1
TGTGCCAGCAGTTACATCCTAGCGGGAGGGCGAGTCTACAATGAGCAGTTCTTC
CASSYILAGGRVYNEQFF
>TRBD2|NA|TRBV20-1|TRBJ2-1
TGCAGTGCTCCAGATTATAGCGGGGGACGCGCGGACAATGAGCAGTTCTTC
CSAPDYSGGRADNEQFF
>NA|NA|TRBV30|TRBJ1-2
TGTGCCTGGAGTGATTTTCGGGGGGCCTATGGCTACACCTTC
CAWSDFRGAYGYTF
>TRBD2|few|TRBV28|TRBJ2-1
TGTGCCAGCAGTTTTATCGGACTAGCGGGAGACTACAATGAGCAGTTCTTC
CASSFIGLAGDYNEQFF
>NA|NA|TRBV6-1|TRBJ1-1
TGTGCCAGCAGTGAGGGACTGTCCCTTGAAGCTTTCTTT
CASSEGLSLEAFF
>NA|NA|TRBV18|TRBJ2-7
TGTGCCAGCTCACCGGCTCCGGGACACTCCTACGAGCAGTACTTC
CASSPAPGHSYEQYF
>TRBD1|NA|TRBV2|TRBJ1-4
TGTGCCAGCAGTGTGGCAGGGGGAGGCGAAAAACTGTTTTTT
CASSVAGGGEKLFF
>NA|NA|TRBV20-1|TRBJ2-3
TGCAGTGCTAAAGGAGTAGTTCGCACAGATACGCAGTATTTT
CSAKGVVRTDTQYF
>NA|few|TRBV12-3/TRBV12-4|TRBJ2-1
TGTGCCAGCAGTTCCCGACTAGGCAATGAGCAGTTCTTC
CASSSRLGNEQFF
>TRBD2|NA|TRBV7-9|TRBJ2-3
TGTGCCAGCAGGCGACTAGCGGGACACACAGATACGCAGTATTTT
CASRRLAGHTDTQYF
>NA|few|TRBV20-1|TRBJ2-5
TGCAGTGCTGCGGGCCTCACGGGCCAAGAGACCCAGTACTTC
CSAAGLTGQETQYF
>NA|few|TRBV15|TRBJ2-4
TGTGCCACCAGCAGGCTAGTGGACGGCAAAAACATTCAGTACTTC
CATSRLVDGKNIQYF
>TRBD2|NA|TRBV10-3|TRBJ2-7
TGTGCCATCGGACCCGGGACTATTTTCCTTTACGAGCAGTACTTC
CAIGPGTIFLYEQYF
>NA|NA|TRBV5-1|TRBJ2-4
TGCGCCAGCAGCTTGGAGTCGGCAGGGTTCCTCGACATTCAGTACTTC
CASSLESAGFLDIQYF